The source of this T cell receptor beta chain is a study of cytomegalovirus exposure and HLA in healthy donors. Between the trimmed V and J ends, which lost 4 bases and 4 bases, there was a span of 8 bases. This CDR3 is built from 13 residues. Germline V CDR1 and CDR2: SNHLY, FYNNEI. The PCR contained 60 Vbeta and 13 Jbeta primers. Data came from immunoSEQ multiplex PCR; TCRdb stores just in-frame clones and leaves some out. The sample carries 100,000 to 150,000 clones, approximately 80% recorded once. This TCR came from a man aged 50-60 years in good health and CMV-seronegative. What was sequenced was PBMCs. J is TRBJ1-5 and V is TRBV2; maybe TRBD1 (6 bases). The CDR3 loop is CASSADRNQPQHF. CDR3 DNA: TGTGCCAGCAGTGCGGACAGAAATCAGCCCCAGCATTTT.